The rows below give T cell receptor beta chains drawn from one sample of a study of multiple sclerosis patients with progressive multifocal leukoencephalopathy. Repertoires were generated with immunoSEQ multiplex PCR, while TCRdb's copy carries only in-frame clones and drops some. The sample lists 26,000 or so clones; more than 85% were seen once. The sequences come from PBMCs, collected from a patient treated with natalizumab. The receptor source for this set is a man aged 25-40 years with multiple sclerosis. Both conserved end residues are part of each CDR3.

CDR3: CASTQGLEAFF; V: TRBV10-2
CDR3: CAWSGGQGAAGNTIYF; V: TRBV30
CDR3: CASNTVSGANVLTF; V: TRBV6-5
CDR3: CSARVTYEQYF; V: TRBV20-1
CDR3: CATSSRYSYEQYF; V: TRBV15
CDR3: CASPSRAGLNQPQHF; V: TRBV11-2
CDR3: CASSLEGRATYNSPLHF; V: TRBV5-6
CDR3: CASTGGDRGSTDTQYF; V: TRBV10-2
CDR3: CASSQDSGTGGETQYF; V: TRBV4-3
CDR3: CASSLSWGGEQFF; V: TRBV27
CDR3: CASSLFTLALSYNEQFF; V: TRBV5-5
CDR3: CASSYDSYSGNTIYF; V: TRBV5-1
CDR3: CASSQAHPSEQFF; V: TRBV4-3
CDR3: CASSLDRAQFF; V: TRBV7-2
CDR3: CASSLGAGQNTNYGYTF; V: TRBV7-6
CDR3: CASSSGGGGANVLTF; V: TRBV11-2
CDR3: CASSEIGPGQTYEQYF; V: TRBV10-1
CDR3: CASSLGTGGHWEQYF; V: TRBV18
CDR3: CATSTRQLAKNIQYF; V: TRBV15
CDR3: CASSLGTSHNEQFF; V: TRBV11-1
CDR3: CAGGFTGDNTDTQYF; V: TRBV7-2
CDR3: CASSLAGPQMGNTIYF; V: TRBV5-1
CDR3: CASSLPHTGGGDEQFF; V: TRBV7-3
CDR3: CASSDWTGGGYTF; V: TRBV13
CDR3: CASSWGTASGNTIYF; V: TRBV5-6